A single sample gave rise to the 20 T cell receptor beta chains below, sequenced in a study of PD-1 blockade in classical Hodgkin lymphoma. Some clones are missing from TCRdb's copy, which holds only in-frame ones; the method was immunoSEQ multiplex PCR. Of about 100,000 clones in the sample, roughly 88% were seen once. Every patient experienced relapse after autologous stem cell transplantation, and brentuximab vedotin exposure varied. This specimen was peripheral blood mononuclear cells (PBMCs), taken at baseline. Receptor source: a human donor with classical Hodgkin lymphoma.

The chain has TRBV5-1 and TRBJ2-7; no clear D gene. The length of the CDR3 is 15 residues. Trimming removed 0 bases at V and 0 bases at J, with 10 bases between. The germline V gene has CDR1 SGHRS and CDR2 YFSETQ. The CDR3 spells CASSLDPGSSYEQYF. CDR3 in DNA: TGCGCCAGCAGCTTGGATCCAGGCAGCTCCTACGAGCAGTACTTC. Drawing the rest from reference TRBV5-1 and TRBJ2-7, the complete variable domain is KAGVTQTPRYLIKTRGQQVTLSCSPISGHRSVSWYQQTPGQGLQFLFEYFSETQRNKGNFPGRFSGRQFSNSRSEMNVSTLELGDSALYLCASSLDPGSSYEQYFGPGTRLTVT.

For the CDR3, the DNA is TGTGCCAGCAGCTTAGAAGGGACAGGGAGAAAGTATTTT. Its protein product is CASSLEGTGRKYF. The V gene is TRBV7-9, the J gene TRBJ2-3; 9 bases match TRBD1. V lost 1 base and J lost 13; bases outside the gene matches: 6. The CDR3 is 13 residues long. CDR1 is SEHNR, CDR2 FQNEAQ, per germline (reference sequence).

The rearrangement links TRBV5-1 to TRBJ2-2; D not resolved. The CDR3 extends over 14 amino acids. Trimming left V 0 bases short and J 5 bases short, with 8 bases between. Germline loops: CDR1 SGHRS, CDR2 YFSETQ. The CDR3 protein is CASSLGAGTGELFF. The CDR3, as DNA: TGCGCCAGCAGCTTGGGGGCCGGAACCGGGGAGCTGTTTTTT. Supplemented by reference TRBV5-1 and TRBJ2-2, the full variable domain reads KAGVTQTPRYLIKTRGQQVTLSCSPISGHRSVSWYQQTPGQGLQFLFEYFSETQRNKGNFPGRFSGRQFSNSRSEMNVSTLELGDSALYLCASSLGAGTGELFFGEGSRLTVL.

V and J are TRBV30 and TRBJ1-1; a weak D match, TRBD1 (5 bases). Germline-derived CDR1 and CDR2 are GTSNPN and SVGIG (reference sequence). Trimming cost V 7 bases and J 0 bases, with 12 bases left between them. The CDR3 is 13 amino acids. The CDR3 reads CALTDNMNTEAFF. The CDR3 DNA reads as TGTGCCTTAACGGACAACATGAACACTGAAGCTTTCTTT. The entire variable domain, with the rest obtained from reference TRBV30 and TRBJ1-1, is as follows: SQTIHQWPATLVQPVGSPLSLECTVEGTSNPNLYWYRQAAGRGLQLLFYSVGIGQISSEVPQNLSASRPQDRQFILSSKKLLLSDSGFYLCALTDNMNTEAFFGQGTRLTVV.

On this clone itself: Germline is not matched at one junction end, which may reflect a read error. The CDR3 DNA reads as TGTGCCATCAGTGAGAAGGGACTAGCAGCGAACTTC. Translation: CAISEKGLAANF. J is TRBJ2-7 and V is TRBV10-3; TRBD2 matches 9 bases. The CDR3 contains 12 residues. Germline V gene lookup returns CDR1 ENHRY and CDR2 SYGVKD.

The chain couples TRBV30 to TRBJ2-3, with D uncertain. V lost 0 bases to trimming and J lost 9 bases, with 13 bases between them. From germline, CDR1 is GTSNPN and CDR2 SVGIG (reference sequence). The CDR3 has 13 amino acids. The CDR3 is CAWSVTLANTQYF. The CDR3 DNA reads TGTGCCTGGAGTGTAACCCTTGCTAACACGCAGTATTTT.

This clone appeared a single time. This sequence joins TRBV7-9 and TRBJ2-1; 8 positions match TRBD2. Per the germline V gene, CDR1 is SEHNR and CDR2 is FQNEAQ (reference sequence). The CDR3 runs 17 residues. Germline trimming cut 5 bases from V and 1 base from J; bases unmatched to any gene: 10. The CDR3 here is CASSPRGGGLSYNEQFF. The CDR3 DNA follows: TGTGCCAGCAGCCCCCGAGGCGGGGGGCTGTCCTACAATGAGCAGTTCTTC.

CDR3 DNA sequence: TGTGCCAGCAGTTTAACAGCGGGAGCGGGGGTCGGAGAGACCCAGTACTTC. Translating gives CASSLTAGAGVGETQYF. The gene calls are TRBV28 and TRBJ2-5, with 8 nucleotides matching TRBD2. CDR1 and CDR2 from the germline V gene are MDHEN and SYDVKM. Unmatched junction bases numbered 12, after V lost 2 bases and J lost 4 bases. This CDR3 is built from 17 residues.

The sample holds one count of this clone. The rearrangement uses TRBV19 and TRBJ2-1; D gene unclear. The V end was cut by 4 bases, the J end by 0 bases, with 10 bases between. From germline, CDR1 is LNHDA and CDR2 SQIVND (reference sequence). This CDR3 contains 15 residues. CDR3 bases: TGTGCCAGTAGTAAAGGCTTTAGCTCCTACAATGAGCAGTTCTTC. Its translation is CASSKGFSSYNEQFF.

CDR3 coding DNA: TGTGCCACCAGCGGGCACGGGGCTTCAGAAAAACTGTTTTTT. Amino acids: CATSGHGASEKLFF. V gene TRBV15 combines with J gene TRBJ1-4; weak D call: TRBD1 (5 bases). V was trimmed by 5 bases and J by 8 bases, leaving 15 bases between them. Per the germline V gene, CDR1 is LNHNV and CDR2 is YYDKDF (reference sequence). This CDR3 contains 14 residues.

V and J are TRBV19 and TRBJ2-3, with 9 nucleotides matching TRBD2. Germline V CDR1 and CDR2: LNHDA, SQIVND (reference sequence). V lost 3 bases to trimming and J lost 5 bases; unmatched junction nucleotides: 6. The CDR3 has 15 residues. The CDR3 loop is CASSISGLALDTQYF. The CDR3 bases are TGTGCCAGTAGTATTTCGGGACTAGCTTTAGATACGCAGTATTTT.

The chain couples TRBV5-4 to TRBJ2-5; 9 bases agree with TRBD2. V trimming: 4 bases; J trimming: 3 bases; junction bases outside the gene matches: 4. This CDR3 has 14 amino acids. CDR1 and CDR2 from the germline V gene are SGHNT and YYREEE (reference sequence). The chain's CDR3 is CASSAPSGEETQYF. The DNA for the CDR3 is TGTGCCAGCAGCGCTCCTAGCGGGGAAGAGACCCAGTACTTC.

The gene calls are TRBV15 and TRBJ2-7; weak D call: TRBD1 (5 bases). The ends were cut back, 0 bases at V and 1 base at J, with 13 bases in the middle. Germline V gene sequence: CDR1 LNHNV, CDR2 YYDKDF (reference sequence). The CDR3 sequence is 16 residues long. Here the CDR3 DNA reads TGTGCCACCAGCAGAGATCGTCAGGGTATATCCTACGAGCAGTACTTC. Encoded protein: CATSRDRQGISYEQYF.

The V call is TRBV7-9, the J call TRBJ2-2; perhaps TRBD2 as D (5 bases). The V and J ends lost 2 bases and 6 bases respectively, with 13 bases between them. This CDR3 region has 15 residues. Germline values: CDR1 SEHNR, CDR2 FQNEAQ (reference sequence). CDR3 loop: CASSLMAGEAGELFF. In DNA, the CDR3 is TGTGCCAGCAGCTTAATGGCGGGTGAAGCCGGGGAGCTGTTTTTT.

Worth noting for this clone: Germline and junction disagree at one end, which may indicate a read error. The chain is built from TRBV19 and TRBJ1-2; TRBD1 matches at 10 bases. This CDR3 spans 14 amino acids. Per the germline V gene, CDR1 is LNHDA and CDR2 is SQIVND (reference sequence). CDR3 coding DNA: TGTGCCAGTAGTCTGAGACCGGGACAGGGGCGAGTCCTCTTC. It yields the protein CASSLRPGQGRVLF.

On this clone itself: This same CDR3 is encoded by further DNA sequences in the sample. The CDR3 DNA follows: TGCGCCAGCAGCTTGGTCTCAAACACTGAAGCTTTCTTT. Protein sequence: CASSLVSNTEAFF. The chain links TRBV5-1 to TRBJ1-1; D not resolved. The CDR3 is made up of 13 amino acids. CDR1 and CDR2 from the germline V gene are SGHRS and YFSETQ. Trimming pared 0 bases from V and 2 bases from J, leaving 5 bases between.

Written as DNA, the CDR3 is TGTGCCAGCAGCTTAACCGGACAGGGGGCCACTGAAGCTTTCTTT. Translation gives CASSLTGQGATEAFF. This chain links TRBV7-8 with TRBJ1-1, with 11 bases aligning to TRBD1. Germline V gene lookup returns CDR1 SGHVS and CDR2 FQNEAQ. V shed 2 bases and J 4 bases; nucleotides not matched to a gene: 3. The CDR3 is 15 residues long.

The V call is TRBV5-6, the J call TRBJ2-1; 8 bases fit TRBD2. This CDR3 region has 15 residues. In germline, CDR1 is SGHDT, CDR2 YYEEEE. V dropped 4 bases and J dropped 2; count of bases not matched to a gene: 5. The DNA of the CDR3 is TGTGCCAGCAGCCCTAGCGGGTCTCCCTACAATGAGCAGTTCTTC. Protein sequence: CASSPSGSPYNEQFF.

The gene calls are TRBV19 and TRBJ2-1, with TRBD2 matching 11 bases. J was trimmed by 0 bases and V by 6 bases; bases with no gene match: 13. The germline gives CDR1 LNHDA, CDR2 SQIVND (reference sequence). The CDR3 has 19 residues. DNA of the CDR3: TGTGCCAGTAGCACCCGTAGCGGGAGGGCCGGGAGCTCCTACAATGAGCAGTTCTTC. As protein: CASSTRSGRAGSSYNEQFF.

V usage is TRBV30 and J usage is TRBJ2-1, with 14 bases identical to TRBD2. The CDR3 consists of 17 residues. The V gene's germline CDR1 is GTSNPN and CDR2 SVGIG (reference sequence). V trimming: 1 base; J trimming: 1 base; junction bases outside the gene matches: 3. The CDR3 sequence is CAWSGGTSGSSYNEQFF. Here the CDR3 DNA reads TGTGCCTGGAGTGGGGGGACTAGCGGGAGTTCCTACAATGAGCAGTTCTTC.